The rows below give T cell receptor beta chains drawn from one sample of a study of blood T cell repertoires in COVID-19. The repertoire was sequenced with immunoSEQ multiplex PCR; TCRdb's copy has only in-frame clones and lacks some. The sample yields more than 95,000 clones, 80% to 90% seen once. Source material: peripheral blood. The receptors originated from a woman aged 55-75 years with acute or convalescent COVID-19. Each CDR3 is given with its conserved first and last residue. The D gene is left open where the match is weak. Size is omitted from some rows. Given values are once, few, many or a class for expanded clones.

V	J	D	size	DNA	CDR3
TRBV3-1/TRBV3-2	TRBJ2-1	-	-	TGTGCCAGCAGCCAAGTTACAGAGAAGTTCTTC	CASSQVTEKFF
TRBV10-3	TRBJ1-1	-	few	TGTGCCATCAGTGAGGACGGGAGGACTGAAGCTTTCTTT	CAISEDGRTEAFF
TRBV5-6	TRBJ1-1	-	-	TGTGCCAGCAGCGTACGTCGGGGGAACACTGAAGCTTTCTTT	CASSVRRGNTEAFF
TRBV19	TRBJ2-1	TRBD2	-	TGTGCCAGTAGTTCCTACCCGGGACTAGCGGGAGGCGGGTGGAATGAGCAGTTCTTC	CASSSYPGLAGGGWNEQFF
TRBV5-1	TRBJ1-4	TRBD1	once	TGCGCCAGCAGCCCATCGTCCGGGACAGGGAGTGAAAAACTGTTTTTT	CASSPSSGTGSEKLFF
TRBV6-5	TRBJ1-2	-	-	TGTGCCAGCAGTTGGAACAGTCACCCTAATGGCTACACCTTC	CASSWNSHPNGYTF
TRBV18	TRBJ1-1	-	once	TGTGCCAGCTCACCATCGGGGGGGGCCCTGAACACTGAAGCTTTCTTT	CASSPSGGALNTEAFF
TRBV6-5	TRBJ2-1	-	many	TGTGCCAGCAGCCGGAATGAGCAGTTCTTC	CASSRNEQFF
TRBV19	TRBJ2-5	-	-	TGTGCCAGTAGTACCTTGGGGGCCCAAACCTTCCAAGAGACCCAGTACTTC	CASSTLGAQTFQETQYF
TRBV12-3/TRBV12-4	TRBJ1-2	-	-	TGTGCCAGCAGTTTGTGGGCCAGCTACACCTTC	CASSLWASYTF
TRBV5-1	TRBJ2-7	-	-	TGCGCCAGCAGCGAGTACGAGCAGTACTTC	CASSEYEQYF
TRBV10-3	TRBJ2-6	-	few	TGTGCCATCAATGCAGGGAACGGGGGGGCCAACGTCCTGACTTTC	CAINAGNGGANVLTF
TRBV10-1	TRBJ2-1	-	-	TGCGCCAGCAGCAGAAGACTAGTCTCCTACAATGAGCAGTTCTTC	CASSRRLVSYNEQFF
TRBV14	TRBJ2-4	-	once	TGTGCCAGCAGCCAAGCACAGGTAGCCAAAAACATTCAGTACTTC	CASSQAQVAKNIQYF
TRBV5-6	TRBJ2-2	-	few	TGTGCCAGCAGCTTGGAACTAGGCAGGAACACCGGGGAGCTGTTTTTT	CASSLELGRNTGELFF
TRBV7-3	TRBJ1-3	TRBD1	-	TGTGCCAGCAGCTTAACCGGACAGGGGGCTGGAAACACCATATATTTT	CASSLTGQGAGNTIYF
TRBV5-1	TRBJ2-7	TRBD2	-	TGCGCCAGCAGCCCTCCGGGCGGGACTAGCGGGACGACCTACGAGCAGTACTTC	CASSPPGGTSGTTYEQYF
TRBV27	TRBJ2-3	-	-	TGTGCCAGTCGGGAGATCGGGCCAGGGAGCACAGATACGCAGTATTTT	CASREIGPGSTDTQYF
TRBV2	TRBJ2-3	-	-	TGTGCCACCAGCTCAGGGATAGGTGGCACAGATACGCAGTATTTT	CATSSGIGGTDTQYF
TRBV6-5	TRBJ2-3	-	-	TGTGCCAGCGGCAGCACAGATACGCAGTATTTT	CASGSTDTQYF
TRBV6-1	TRBJ2-2	TRBD1	once	TGTGCCAGCAGTGTACCCCTTCCTCGGGACAGAAAGGCCGGGGAGCTGTTTTTT	CASSVPLPRDRKAGELFF
TRBV5-1	TRBJ1-6	TRBD1	medium-sized	TGCGCCAGCAGTCATTCTGGGACAGGGGAGAATTCACCCCTCCACTTT	CASSHSGTGENSPLHF
TRBV27	TRBJ2-1	-	-	TGTGCCAGCAGTTGGGGGCCTTCCTACAATGAGCAGTTCTTC	CASSWGPSYNEQFF
TRBV27	TRBJ1-5	TRBD1	-	TGTGCCAGCAGTTTATCCAGGGGGAAACAGCCCCAGCATTTT	CASSLSRGKQPQHF
TRBV29-1	TRBJ1-2	-	-	TGCAGCGTTACAGGGTTTTATGGCTACACCTTC	CSVTGFYGYTF
TRBV21-1	TRBJ2-3	-	-	TGTGCCAGCAGCAAACCGAGGAGGGACTGGGATACGCAGTATTTT	CASSKPRRDWDTQYF
TRBV11-2	TRBJ2-1	TRBD2	-	TGTGCCAGCAGCTTAGGGACTAGGACGGGGGAGCAGTTCTTC	CASSLGTRTGEQFF
TRBV6-2/TRBV6-3	TRBJ2-1	TRBD2	once	TGTGCCAGCAGTTACCAGGCGAAGTGGAGCGGGACGTACAATGAGCAGTTCTTC	CASSYQAKWSGTYNEQFF
TRBV29-1	TRBJ2-7	-	-	TGCAGCGTTGCATCGGACTCGGCTAGCAAGCAGTACTTC	CSVASDSASKQYF
TRBV5-4	TRBJ1-1	TRBD1	once	TGTGCCAGCAGCCCGCGGACGGGACAGCTGAACACTGAAGCTTTCTTT	CASSPRTGQLNTEAFF
TRBV30	TRBJ2-2	TRBD1	-	TGTGCCGCGAGACAGGGTCGGGACACCGGGGAGCTGTTTTTT	CAARQGRDTGELFF